The present entry profiles one T cell receptor (beta chain) with its context. Its antigen is as yet unknown. The data were taken from a study of CD8+ T cells in alopecia areata. Broader study findings: Researchers say the link of baseline CD8+ expansion to response remains uncertain, with one nonresponder.

The germline V gene has CDR1 MNHEY and CDR2 SMNVEV (reference sequence). The CDR3 spans 17 residues. With 1 base clipped from V and 7 bases from J, the junction kept 10 bases outside the gene matches. Investigators isolated RNA and reverse transcribed it into cDNA to act as the sequencing template. The repertoire was sequenced with immunoSEQ multiplex PCR; TCRdb's copy has only in-frame clones and lacks some. The table has about 160,000 clones, under 70% seen once; the top ten hold 0.91%. Stated treatment: oral pan-JAK inhibitor, 5-10 mg twice daily. The chain has TRBV27 and TRBJ2-3; TRBD2 aligns across 11 bases. The sample consisted of CD4+ T cells sorted from blood, taken at week 4, from a patient treated with tofacitinib. The clonotype was recovered from a human donor with alopecia areata. CDR3 nucleotide sequence: TGTGCCAGCAGTTTATTCTCGCTTAGCGGGGGGGCAAATACGCAGTATTTT. Encoded protein: CASSLFSLSGGANTQYF.